One TCR beta chain is described in this entry. No antigen is known for it. These data are taken from a study of T cell responses to AZD1222 COVID-19 vaccine. Study in general: Some second doses came at about 4 weeks and others at about 12 weeks; these were pooled.

Findings and limits, study-wide: Sampling that yielded the repertoires occurred only after the peak T cell response. Among those given AZD1222, only five or six were seropositive at baseline.

Germline CDR1 is MNHEY and CDR2 is SMNVEV (reference sequence). The CDR3 is 15 residues long. V shed 5 bases and J 7 bases; nucleotides not matched to a gene: 4. Assay used: immunoSEQ multiplex PCR; TCRdb lists only in-frame clones, some missing. Of approximately 190,000 clones detected, approximately 94% appear once; the ten largest clones hold about 9.3%. The TCR sequence derives from an adult in good health. The V gene is TRBV27, the J gene TRBJ2-1; TRBD2 agrees at 14 bases. The sequences come from peripheral blood, collected on day 0 of AZD1222 vaccination. The CDR3: CASSRGLAGVNEQFF. For the CDR3, the DNA is TGTGCCAGCAGTCGGGGACTAGCGGGAGTGAATGAGCAGTTCTTC.